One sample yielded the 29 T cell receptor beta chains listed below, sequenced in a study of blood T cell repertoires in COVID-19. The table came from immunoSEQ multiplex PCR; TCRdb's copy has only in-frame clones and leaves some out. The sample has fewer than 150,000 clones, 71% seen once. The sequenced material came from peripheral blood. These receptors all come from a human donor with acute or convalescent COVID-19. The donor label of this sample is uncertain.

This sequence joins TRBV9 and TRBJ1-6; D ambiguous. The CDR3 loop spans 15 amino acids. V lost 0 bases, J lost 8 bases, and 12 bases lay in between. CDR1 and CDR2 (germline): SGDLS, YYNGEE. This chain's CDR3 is CASSVAPGPDSPLHF. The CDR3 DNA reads TGTGCCAGCAGCGTAGCTCCGGGTCCGGATTCACCCCTCCACTTT.

CDR3 nucleotides: TGTGCCAGTGCACCCATAGCAGGGGGCGCGTATGGCTACACCTTC. Its protein product is CASAPIAGGAYGYTF. This chain uses TRBV9 with TRBJ1-2, with 8 bases identical to TRBD1. This CDR3 is built from 15 residues. Losses at the gene ends were 8 bases for V and 5 bases for J; bases not matched to a gene: 14. CDR1 is SGDLS, CDR2 YYNGEE, per germline. Combining the CDR3 with reference TRBV9 and TRBJ1-2 gives the whole variable domain DSGVTQTPKHLITATGQRVTLRCSPRSGDLSVYWYQQSLDQGLQFLIQYYNGEERAKGNILERFSAQQFPDLHSELNLSSLELGDSALYFCASAPIAGGAYGYTFGSGTRLTVV.

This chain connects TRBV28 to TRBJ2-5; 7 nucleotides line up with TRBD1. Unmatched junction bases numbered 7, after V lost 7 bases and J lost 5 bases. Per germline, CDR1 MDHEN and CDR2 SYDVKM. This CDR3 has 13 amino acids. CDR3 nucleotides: TGTGCCAGCAACCCTAGGGGGCCTGAGACCCAGTACTTC. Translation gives CASNPRGPETQYF.

The CDR3 spells CASSIGGLNQPQHF. The DNA of the CDR3 is TGTGCCAGTAGTATTGGGGGCCTCAATCAGCCCCAGCATTTT. This chain uses TRBV19 with TRBJ1-5; a possible D gene is TRBD1 (6 bases). V was shortened by 3 bases and J by 3 bases, with 9 bases between the two germline ends. The CDR3 loop spans 14 amino acids. The germline V gene encodes CDR1 LNHDA and CDR2 SQIVND (reference sequence).

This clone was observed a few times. CDR3 amino acids: CASSYSGVRNYGYTF. The CDR3 DNA follows: TGTGCCAGCAGTTACTCAGGGGTGAGAAACTATGGCTACACCTTC. The J gene is TRBJ1-2, the V gene TRBV6-5; a possible D gene is TRBD1 (5 bases). The CDR3 contains 15 residues. The V end was cut by 0 bases, the J end by 2 bases, with 10 bases between. Germline CDR1 and CDR2: MNHEY and SVGAGI.

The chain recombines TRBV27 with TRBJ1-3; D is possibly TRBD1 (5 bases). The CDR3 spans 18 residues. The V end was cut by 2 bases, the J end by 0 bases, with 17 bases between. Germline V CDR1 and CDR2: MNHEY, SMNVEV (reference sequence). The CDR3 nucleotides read TGTGCCAGCAGTTTACACCCAGCGCGGGGGTCCTCTGGAAACACCATATATTTT. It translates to CASSLHPARGSSGNTIYF.

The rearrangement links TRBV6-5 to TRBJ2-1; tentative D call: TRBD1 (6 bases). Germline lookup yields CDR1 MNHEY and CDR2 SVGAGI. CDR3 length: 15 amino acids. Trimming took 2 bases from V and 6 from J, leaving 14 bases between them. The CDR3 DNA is TGTGCCAGCAGTTACGCCGCAGGGGCGGCCAATGAGCAGTTCTTC. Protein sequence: CASSYAAGAANEQFF.

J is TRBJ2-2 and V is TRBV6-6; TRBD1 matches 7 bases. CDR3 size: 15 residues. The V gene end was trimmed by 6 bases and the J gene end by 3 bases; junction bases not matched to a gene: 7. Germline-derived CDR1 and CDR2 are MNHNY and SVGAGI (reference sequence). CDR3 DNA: TGTGCCAGCAGAACACAGGGGAGAGACACCGGGGAGCTGTTTTTT. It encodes CASRTQGRDTGELFF.

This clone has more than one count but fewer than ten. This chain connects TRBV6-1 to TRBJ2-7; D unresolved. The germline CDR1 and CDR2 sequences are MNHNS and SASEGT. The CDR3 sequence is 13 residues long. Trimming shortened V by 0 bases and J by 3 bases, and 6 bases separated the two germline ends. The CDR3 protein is CASSEAHFYEQYV. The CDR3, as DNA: TGTGCCAGCAGTGAAGCTCACTTCTACGAGCAGTACGTC.

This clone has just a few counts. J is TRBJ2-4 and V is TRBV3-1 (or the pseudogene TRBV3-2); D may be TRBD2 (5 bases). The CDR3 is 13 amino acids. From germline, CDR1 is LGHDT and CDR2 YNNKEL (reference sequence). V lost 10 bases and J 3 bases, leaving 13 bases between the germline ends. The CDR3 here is CATQTRGKNIQYF. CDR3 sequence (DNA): TGTGCCACCCAAACTCGGGGCAAAAACATTCAGTACTTC.

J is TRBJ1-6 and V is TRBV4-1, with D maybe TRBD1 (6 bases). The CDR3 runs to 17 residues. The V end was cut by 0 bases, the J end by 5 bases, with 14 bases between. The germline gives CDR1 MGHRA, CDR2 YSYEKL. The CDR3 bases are TGCGCCAGCAGCCAAGATCCGCGACAGGCTGATAATTCACCCCTCCACTTT. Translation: CASSQDPRQADNSPLHF.

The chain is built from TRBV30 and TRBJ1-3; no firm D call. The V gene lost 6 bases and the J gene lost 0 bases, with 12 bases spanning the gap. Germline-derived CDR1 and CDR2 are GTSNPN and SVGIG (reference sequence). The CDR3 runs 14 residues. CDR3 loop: CACLLQASGNTIYF. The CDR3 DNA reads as TGTGCCTGCTTACTCCAGGCCTCTGGAAACACCATATATTTT.

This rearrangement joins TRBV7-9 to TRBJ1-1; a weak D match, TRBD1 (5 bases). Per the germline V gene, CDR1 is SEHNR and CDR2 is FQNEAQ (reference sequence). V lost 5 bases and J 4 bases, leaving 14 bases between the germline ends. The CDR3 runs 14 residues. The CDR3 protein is CASSILGGGTEAFF. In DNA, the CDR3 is TGTGCCAGCAGCATTCTGGGGGGAGGCACTGAAGCTTTCTTT.

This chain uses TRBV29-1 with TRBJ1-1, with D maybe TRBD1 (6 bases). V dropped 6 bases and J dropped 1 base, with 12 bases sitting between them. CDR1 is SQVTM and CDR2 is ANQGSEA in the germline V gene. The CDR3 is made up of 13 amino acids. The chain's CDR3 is CSVGIQGNTEAFF. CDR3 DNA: TGCAGCGTCGGTATACAGGGGAACACTGAAGCTTTCTTT.

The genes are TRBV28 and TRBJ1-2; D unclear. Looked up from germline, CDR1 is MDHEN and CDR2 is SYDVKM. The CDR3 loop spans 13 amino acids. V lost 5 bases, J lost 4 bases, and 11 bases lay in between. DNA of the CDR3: TGTGCCAGCAGTCGAGGGTCCCGCTATGGCTACACCTTC. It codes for CASSRGSRYGYTF.

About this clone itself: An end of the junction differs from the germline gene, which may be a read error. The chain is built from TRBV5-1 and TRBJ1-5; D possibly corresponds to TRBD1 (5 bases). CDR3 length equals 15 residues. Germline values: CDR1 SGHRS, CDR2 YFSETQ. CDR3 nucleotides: TGCGCCAGCAGATTGGCAGGGAGGGCCTGGGAGCCCCAGCATTTT. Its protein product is CASRLAGRAWEPQHF.

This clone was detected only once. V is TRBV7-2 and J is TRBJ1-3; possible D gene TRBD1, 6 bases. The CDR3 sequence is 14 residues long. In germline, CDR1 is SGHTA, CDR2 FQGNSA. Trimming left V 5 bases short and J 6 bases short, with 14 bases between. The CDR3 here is CASSEGHPANTIYF. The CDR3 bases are TGTGCCAGCAGCGAGGGACACCCCGCAAACACCATATATTTT.

The DNA for the CDR3 is TGTGCCAGCAACAAAAACAGGGGGCTGAACTATGGCTACACCTTC. Translation gives CASNKNRGLNYGYTF. J is TRBJ1-2 and V is TRBV5-6; 9 nucleotides match TRBD1. The CDR3 extends over 15 amino acids. V was clipped by 6 bases and J by 2 bases; unmatched bases: 8. Germline V gene lookup returns CDR1 SGHDT and CDR2 YYEEEE.

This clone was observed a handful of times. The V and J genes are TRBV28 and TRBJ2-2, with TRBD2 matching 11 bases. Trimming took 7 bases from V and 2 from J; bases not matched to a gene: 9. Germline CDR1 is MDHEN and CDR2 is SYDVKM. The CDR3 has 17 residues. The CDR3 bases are TGTGCCAGCATCGGAACTAGCGGGGGCCGAAACACCGGGGAGCTGTTTTTT. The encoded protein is CASIGTSGGRNTGELFF.

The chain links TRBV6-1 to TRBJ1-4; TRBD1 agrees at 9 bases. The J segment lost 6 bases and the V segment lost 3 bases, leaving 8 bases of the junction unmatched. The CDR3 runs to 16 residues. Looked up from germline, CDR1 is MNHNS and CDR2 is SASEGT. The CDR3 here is CASSDRSTGGYEKLFF. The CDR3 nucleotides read TGTGCCAGCAGTGATCGAAGTACAGGGGGCTATGAAAAACTGTTTTTT.

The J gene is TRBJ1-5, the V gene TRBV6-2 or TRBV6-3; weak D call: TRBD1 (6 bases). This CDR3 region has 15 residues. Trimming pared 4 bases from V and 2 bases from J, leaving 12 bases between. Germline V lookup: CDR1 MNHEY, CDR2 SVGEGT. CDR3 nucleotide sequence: TGTGCCAGCAGTTTCCAGGACAGCCGCAATCAGCCCCAGCATTTT. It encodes CASSFQDSRNQPQHF.

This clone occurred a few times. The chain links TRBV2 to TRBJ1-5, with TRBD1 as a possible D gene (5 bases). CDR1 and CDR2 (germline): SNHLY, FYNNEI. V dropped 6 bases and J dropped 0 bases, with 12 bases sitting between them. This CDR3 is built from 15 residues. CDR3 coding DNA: TGTGCCAGCAGGACAGCACTCTATAGCAATCAGCCCCAGCATTTT. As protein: CASRTALYSNQPQHF.

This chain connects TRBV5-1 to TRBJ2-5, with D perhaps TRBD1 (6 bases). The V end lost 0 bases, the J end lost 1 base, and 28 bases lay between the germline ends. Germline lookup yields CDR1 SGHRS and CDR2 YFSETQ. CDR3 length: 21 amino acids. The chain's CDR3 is CASSLAEGVGDRGTSQETQYF. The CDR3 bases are TGCGCCAGCAGCTTGGCCGAGGGGGTAGGCGACCGGGGCACTAGCCAAGAGACCCAGTACTTC.

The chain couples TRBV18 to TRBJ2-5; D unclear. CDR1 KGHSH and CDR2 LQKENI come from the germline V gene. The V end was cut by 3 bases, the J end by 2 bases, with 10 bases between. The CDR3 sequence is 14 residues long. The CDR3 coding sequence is TGTGCCAGCTCACCTAACATCGGGCAAGAGACCCAGTACTTC. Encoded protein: CASSPNIGQETQYF.

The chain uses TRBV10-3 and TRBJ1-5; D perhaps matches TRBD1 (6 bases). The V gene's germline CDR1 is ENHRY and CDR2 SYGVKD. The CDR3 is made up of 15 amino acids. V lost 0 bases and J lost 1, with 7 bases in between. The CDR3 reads CAISESDRSNQPQHF. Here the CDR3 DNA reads TGTGCCATCAGTGAGTCGGACAGAAGCAATCAGCCCCAGCATTTT.

The CDR3 DNA sequence: TGTGCCAGCAGCAAGGGGGTTGCAACTAATGAAAAACTGTTTTTT. This translates into CASSKGVATNEKLFF. The chain employs TRBV28 and TRBJ1-4, with a tentative D call TRBD1 (6 bases). The germline gives CDR1 MDHEN, CDR2 SYDVKM. This CDR3 region has 15 residues. Trimming took off 6 bases at V and 0 bases at J, with 11 bases between the two ends.

The CDR3: CASSLSTGTYGYTF. The CDR3 region has the DNA TGCGCCAGCAGCTTATCGACAGGAACCTATGGCTACACCTTC. The chain couples TRBV5-1 to TRBJ1-2; maybe TRBD1 (6 bases). This CDR3 region has 14 residues. V was pared by 2 bases and J by 4 bases, with 12 bases between. Germline CDR1 SGHRS, CDR2 YFSETQ.

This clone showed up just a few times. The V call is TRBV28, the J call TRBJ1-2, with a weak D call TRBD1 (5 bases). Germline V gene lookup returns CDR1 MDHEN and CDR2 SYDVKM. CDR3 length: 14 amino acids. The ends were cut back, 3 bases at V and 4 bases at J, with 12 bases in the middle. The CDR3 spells CASSFGPGVYGYTF. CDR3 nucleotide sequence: TGTGCCAGCAGTTTCGGGCCGGGGGTCTATGGCTACACCTTC.

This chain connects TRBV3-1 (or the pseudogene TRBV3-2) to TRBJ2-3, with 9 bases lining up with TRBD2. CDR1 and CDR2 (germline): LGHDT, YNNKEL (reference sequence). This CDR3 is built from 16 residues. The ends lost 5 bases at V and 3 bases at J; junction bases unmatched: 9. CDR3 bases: TGTGCCAGCAGCTACAATAGCGGGAGACTGACAGATACGCAGTATTTT. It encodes CASSYNSGRLTDTQYF.